The clone carrying this TCR beta chain was observed a few times. Its matching antigen is unknown. The data derive from a study of Ad26.COV2.S vaccination and SARS-CoV-2 variants. Study results and limitations: Relative to placebo recipients, vaccine recipients exhibited elevated spike-specific TCR breadth.

Method: immunoSEQ multiplex PCR; TCRdb's copy keeps in-frame clones and lacks some. Among approximately 350,000 clones listed, 83% were seen once. V gave up 0 bases and J gave up 0 bases, with 21 bases separating them. CDR1 is SGHVS and CDR2 is FQNEAQ in the germline V gene. The CDR3 consists of 20 residues. Treatment denoted: around 19 received Ad26.COV2.S at low or high dose, single or two shots; about 5 received placebo; per-sample allocation not given. Day 63 after the first injection of vaccine or placebo was the sampling time. Vaccination used an Ad26 vector expressing Wuhan-strain SARS-CoV-2 spike.

The TCR originated in a person aged 18-60 years who received the Ad26.COV2.S COVID-19 vaccine or a placebo. V is TRBV7-8 and J is TRBJ1-3, with D perhaps TRBD1 (5 bases). The specimen comprised peripheral blood, sampled in a trial of Ad26.COV2.S vaccine versus placebo. The CDR3 protein is CASSLAGPYRDPISGNTIYF. CDR3 DNA: TGTGCCAGCAGCTTAGCCGGACCTTACCGGGACCCCATCTCTGGAAACACCATATATTTT.